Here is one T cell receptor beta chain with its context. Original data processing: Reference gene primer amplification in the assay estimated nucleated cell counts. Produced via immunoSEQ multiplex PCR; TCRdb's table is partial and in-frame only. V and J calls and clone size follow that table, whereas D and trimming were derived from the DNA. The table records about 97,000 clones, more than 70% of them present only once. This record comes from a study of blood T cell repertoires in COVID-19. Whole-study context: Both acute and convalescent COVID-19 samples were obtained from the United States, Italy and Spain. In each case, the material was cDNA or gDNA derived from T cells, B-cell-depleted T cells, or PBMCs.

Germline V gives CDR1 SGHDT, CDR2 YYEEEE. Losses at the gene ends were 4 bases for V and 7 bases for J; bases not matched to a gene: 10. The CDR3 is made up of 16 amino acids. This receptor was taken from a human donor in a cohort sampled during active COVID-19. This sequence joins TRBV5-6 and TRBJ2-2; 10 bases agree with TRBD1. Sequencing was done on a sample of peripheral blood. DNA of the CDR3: TGTGCCAGCAGCCAGGACAGGGGGTTGGTCGACGGGGAGCTGTTTTTT. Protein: CASSQDRGLVDGELFF.